This TCR beta chain is from a study of blood T cell repertoires in COVID-19. Study context: Samples came from the United States, Italy and Spain, spanning acute and convalescent COVID-19. Nucleic acid was either cDNA or gDNA, and it came from T cells, B-cell-depleted T cells, or PBMCs.

As handled by the study authors: The assay estimated nucleated cells by amplifying reference gene primers. Sequencing used immunoSEQ multiplex PCR; TCRdb keeps in-frame clones, though not all of them. The DNA was the basis for D and trimming; V, J and clone size are from that table. Here the sample spans fewer than 250,000 clones, roughly 82% being singletons. Germline assignment: CDR1 GTSNPN and CDR2 SVGIG (reference sequence). The V gene end was trimmed by 5 bases and the J gene end by 1 base; junction bases not matched to a gene: 1. CDR3 size: 12 residues. This clone came up a few times. Enrolment of Seattle patients took place during active infection, and they were followed longitudinally.

The sample consisted of peripheral blood. The sequence was obtained from a woman aged 55 to 70 with COVID-19, enrolled during active disease. V gene TRBV30 combines with J gene TRBJ1-1; 7 bases are a match to TRBD1. CDR3 DNA sequence: TGTGCCTGGGGGGACAGGAACACTGAAGCTTTCTTT. This encodes CAWGDRNTEAFF.